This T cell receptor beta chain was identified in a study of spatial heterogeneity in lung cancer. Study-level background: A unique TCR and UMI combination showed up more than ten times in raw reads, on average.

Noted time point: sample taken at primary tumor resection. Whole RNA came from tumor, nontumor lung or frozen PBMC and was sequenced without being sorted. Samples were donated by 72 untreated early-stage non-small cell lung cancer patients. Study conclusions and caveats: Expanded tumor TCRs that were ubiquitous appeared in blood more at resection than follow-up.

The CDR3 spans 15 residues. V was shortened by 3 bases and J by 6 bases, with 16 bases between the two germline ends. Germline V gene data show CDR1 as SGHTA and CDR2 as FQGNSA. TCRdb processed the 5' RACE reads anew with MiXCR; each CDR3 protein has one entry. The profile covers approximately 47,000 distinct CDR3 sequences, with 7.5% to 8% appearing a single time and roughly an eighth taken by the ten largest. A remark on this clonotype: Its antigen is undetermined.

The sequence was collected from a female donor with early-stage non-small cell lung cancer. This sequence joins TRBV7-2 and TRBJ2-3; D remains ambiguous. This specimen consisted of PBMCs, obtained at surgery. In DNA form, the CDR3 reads TGTGCCAGCAGCTTCCGCACTTCTTTTTTGGATACGCAGTATTTT. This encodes CASSFRTSFLDTQYF.